A single sample is the source of the 10 T cell receptor beta chains below, sequenced in a study of shared clonotypes between healthy human individuals. Produced via immunoSEQ multiplex PCR; TCRdb's table is partial and in-frame only. This table has 500,000 to 650,000 clones, around 80% appearing once. The sample taken for sequencing was PBMCs. These receptors all come from a woman in her forties in good health. Some clones in this sample may be carry-over from other donors' samples.

The table lists this clone with a few counts. The chain uses TRBV5-1 and TRBJ1-2; 8 bases agree with TRBD1. V lost 5 bases and J lost 3; bases outside the gene matches: 9. The CDR3 covers 15 residues. Germline values: CDR1 SGHRS, CDR2 YFSETQ. In DNA, the CDR3 is TGCGCCAGCAGACGTCTGACAGGGGAGGACTATGGCTACACCTTC. This translates into CASRRLTGEDYGYTF.

This clone was counted a single time. The gene calls are TRBV12-5 and TRBJ2-5, with 8 bases aligning to TRBD2. The CDR3 is 17 residues long. Germline lookup yields CDR1 LGHNT and CDR2 FRNRAP. The J segment lost 4 bases and the V segment lost 1 base, leaving 11 bases of the junction unmatched. The CDR3 DNA sequence: TGTGCTAGTGGTTTGGGGGGAGTAGCGGGGCTCCCAGAGACCCAGTACTTC. Encoded protein: CASGLGGVAGLPETQYF.

The chain joins TRBV29-1 to TRBJ2-7, with a tentative D call TRBD1 (6 bases). The CDR3 extends over 13 amino acids. V gave up 7 bases and J gave up 3 bases, with 16 bases separating them. Germline CDR1 SQVTM, CDR2 ANQGSEA. The CDR3 loop is CSASRDTYYEQYF. Written as DNA, the CDR3 is TGCAGCGCCTCCCGGGACACCTACTACGAGCAGTACTTC.

The chain carries TRBV7-2 and TRBJ2-2, with D unresolved. Germline values: CDR1 SGHTA, CDR2 FQGNSA. Trimming removed 3 bases at V and 5 bases at J, with 7 bases between. The CDR3 runs to 13 residues. The DNA of the CDR3 is TGTGCCAGCAGCTTCGGATGGACCGGGGAGCTGTTTTTT. Protein: CASSFGWTGELFF.

This clone has only one observation. The chain recombines TRBV7-8 with TRBJ1-5; unclear D gene. Trimming removed 1 base from V and 9 bases from J, with 13 bases in between. This CDR3 contains 14 residues. CDR1 and CDR2 from the germline V gene are SGHVS and FQNEAQ. The DNA of the CDR3 is TGTGCCAGCAGCTTAGAAGTAGGGTTTAGGCCCCAGCATTTT. Translating gives CASSLEVGFRPQHF.

The gene calls are TRBV18 and TRBJ1-1; D unclear. Germline CDR1 reads KGHSH; CDR2 reads LQKENI. V gave up 3 bases and J gave up 0 bases, with 17 bases separating them. CDR3 length equals 17 residues. CDR3 nucleotides: TGTGCCAGCTCACCGGCTAGGTGGTCCGCGGTGAACACTGAAGCTTTCTTT. It encodes CASSPARWSAVNTEAFF. Filled out from reference TRBV18 and TRBJ1-1, the complete variable domain reads NAGVMQNPRHLVRRRGQEARLRCSPMKGHSHVYWYRQLPEEGLKFMVYLQKENIIDESGMPKERFSAEFPKEGPSILRIQQVVRGDSAAYFCASSPARWSAVNTEAFFGQGTRLTVV.

The CDR3 sequence: CASSSLRQGWNEQFF. In DNA, the CDR3 is TGTGCCAGCAGTTCCCTGAGACAGGGCTGGAATGAGCAGTTCTTC. This chain uses TRBV6-5 with TRBJ2-1, with TRBD1 matching 7 bases. Germline trimming cut 4 bases from V and 7 bases from J; bases unmatched to any gene: 10. Germline CDR1 is MNHEY and CDR2 is SVGAGI. The CDR3 runs to 15 residues.

The sample holds one count of this clone. A far larger clone is a single base away, which makes a read error likely. The V gene is TRBV7-9, the J gene TRBJ2-5, with D maybe TRBD2 (5 bases). Per the germline V gene, CDR1 is SEHNR and CDR2 is FQNEAQ (reference sequence). CDR3 length equals 12 residues. Here the CDR3 DNA reads TGTGCCATCAGCTTAGCGATCGAGACCCAGTACTTC. Translation gives CAISLAIETQYF.

This clone was detected a few times. CDR3 in amino acids: CASSYHQEAFF. The CDR3 DNA sequence: TGTGCCAGCAGTTACCACCAGGAAGCTTTCTTT. The V call is TRBV6-5, the J call TRBJ1-1; D not certain. V was pared by 2 bases and J by 8 bases, with 6 bases between. The CDR3 extends over 11 amino acids. Germline V gene sequence: CDR1 MNHEY, CDR2 SVGAGI.

This clone was seen a single time. The gene calls are TRBV7-9 and TRBJ2-4, with 8 bases identical to TRBD2. The germline CDR1 and CDR2 sequences are SEHNR and FQNEAQ (reference sequence). J gave up 0 bases and V 2 bases, and 0 bases lay outside the gene matches. The CDR3 length is 15 residues. The CDR3 bases are TGTGCCAGCAGCTTACGGGGGGGAGCCAAAAACATTCAGTACTTC. This sequence encodes CASSLRGGAKNIQYF.